This is a list of T cell receptor beta chains from one sample in a study of T cells in Graves' hyperthyroidism and ophthalmopathy. TCRdb analysed the multiplex PCR reads with MiXCR anew, one entry per CDR3 protein. The sample yields approximately 690,000 distinct CDR3 sequences, more than 12% seen once. The material sequenced was blood. These receptors were collected from a woman between 45 and 65 years old with Graves' ophthalmopathy. Each CDR3 is given with its conserved first and last residue. D genes are given only for firm matches. Size values are once, few and many counts, or a class for expanded clones, and some rows have none.

CDR3 protein: CASSPRLSGGAGSYNEQFF
CDR3 DNA: TGTGCCAGCAGCCCTCGATTGAGCGGGGGGGCCGGCTCCTACAATGAGCAGTTCTTC
J gene: TRBJ2-1
D gene: TRBD2
V gene: TRBV7-9
clone size: once

CDR3 protein: CASSPANYGYTF
CDR3 DNA: TGTGCCAGCAGTCCCGCTAACTATGGCTACACCTTC
J gene: TRBJ1-2
D gene: NA
V gene: TRBV28
clone size: many

CDR3 protein: CASSRSGTGDGKLFF
CDR3 DNA: TGTGCCAGCAGCCGATCCGGGACAGGGGATGGAAAACTGTTTTTT
J gene: TRBJ1-4
D gene: TRBD1
V gene: TRBV7-2
clone size: many

CDR3 protein: CASSVVPNEQFF
CDR3 DNA: TGTGCCAGCAGCGTAGTTCCCAATGAGCAGTTCTTC
J gene: TRBJ2-1
D gene: NA
V gene: TRBV9
clone size: NA

CDR3 protein: CASSKTGDSGNTIYF
CDR3 DNA: TGTGCCAGTAGTAAGACAGGGGACTCTGGAAACACCATATATTTT
J gene: TRBJ1-3
D gene: TRBD1
V gene: TRBV19
clone size: NA

CDR3 protein: CASSARGTGELFF
CDR3 DNA: TGTGCCAGCAGTGCTAGAGGCACCGGGGAGCTGTTTTTT
J gene: TRBJ2-2
D gene: NA
V gene: TRBV6-2/TRBV6-3
clone size: NA

CDR3 protein: CASSLTASTDTQYF
CDR3 DNA: TGTGCCAGCAGTTTGACAGCTAGCACAGATACGCAGTATTTT
J gene: TRBJ2-3
D gene: NA
V gene: TRBV12-3/TRBV12-4
clone size: many

CDR3 protein: CSVWGYQNTEAFF
CDR3 DNA: TGCAGCGTTTGGGGGTACCAGAACACTGAAGCTTTCTTT
J gene: TRBJ1-1
D gene: NA
V gene: TRBV29-1
clone size: many

CDR3 protein: CASSYRDGNQPQHF
CDR3 DNA: TGTGCCAGCAGTTACCGGGACGGGAATCAGCCCCAGCATTTT
J gene: TRBJ1-5
D gene: NA
V gene: TRBV6-6
clone size: many

CDR3 protein: CATSMRGTLGYTF
CDR3 DNA: TGTGCCACCAGTATGAGGGGAACTCTTGGCTACACCTTC
J gene: TRBJ1-2
D gene: NA
V gene: TRBV15
clone size: few

CDR3 protein: CASSTAREQFF
CDR3 DNA: TGCGCCAGCAGCACAGCTCGTGAGCAGTTCTTC
J gene: TRBJ2-1
D gene: NA
V gene: TRBV5-1
clone size: few

CDR3 protein: CASREYEQYF
CDR3 DNA: TGTGCCAGCAGGGAGTACGAGCAGTACTTC
J gene: TRBJ2-7
D gene: NA
V gene: TRBV2
clone size: NA

CDR3 protein: CASTRDRANPTEAFF
CDR3 DNA: TGCGCCAGCACCCGAGACAGGGCCAACCCTACTGAAGCTTTCTTT
J gene: TRBJ1-1
D gene: TRBD1
V gene: TRBV4-3
clone size: many

CDR3 protein: CASSLQGADSRELFF
CDR3 DNA: TGCGCCAGCAGCTTGCAGGGGGCGGATTCCAGGGAGCTGTTTTTT
J gene: TRBJ2-2
D gene: TRBD1
V gene: TRBV5-1
clone size: few

CDR3 protein: CASSFVGTGDQPQHF
CDR3 DNA: TGTGCCAGCAGTTTTGTGGGTACAGGGGATCAGCCCCAGCATTTT
J gene: TRBJ1-5
D gene: TRBD1
V gene: TRBV12-3/TRBV12-4
clone size: many

CDR3 protein: CASSLGGQGYTF
CDR3 DNA: TGTGCCAGCAGCCTGGGGGGGCAAGGCTACACCTTC
J gene: TRBJ1-2
D gene: NA
V gene: TRBV4-2
clone size: NA

CDR3 protein: CASRPGQTSGNTIYF
CDR3 DNA: TGTGCCAGCAGACCGGGACAAACCTCTGGAAACACCATATATTTT
J gene: TRBJ1-3
D gene: NA
V gene: TRBV7-9
clone size: few

CDR3 protein: CASSPGQGIDEQFF
CDR3 DNA: TGTGCCAGCTCACCGGGGCAGGGTATAGATGAGCAGTTCTTC
J gene: TRBJ2-1
D gene: NA
V gene: TRBV18
clone size: few

CDR3 protein: CASSRADEQFF
CDR3 DNA: TGTGCCAGCAGTAGAGCCGATGAGCAGTTCTTC
J gene: TRBJ2-1
D gene: NA
V gene: TRBV12-3/TRBV12-4
clone size: many

CDR3 protein: CASSPFNMGSNTEAFF
CDR3 DNA: TGTGCCAGCTCACCATTTAACATGGGCAGTAACACTGAAGCTTTCTTT
J gene: TRBJ1-1
D gene: NA
V gene: TRBV18
clone size: NA

CDR3 protein: CASSLNRGLNSPLHF
CDR3 DNA: TGTGCCAGCAGCCTCAACAGGGGGCTAAATTCACCCCTCCACTTT
J gene: TRBJ1-6
D gene: TRBD1
V gene: TRBV7-3
clone size: many

CDR3 protein: CASSLYRTDYEQYF
CDR3 DNA: TGTGCCAGCAGTTTATATCGGACGGACTACGAGCAGTACTTC
J gene: TRBJ2-7
D gene: NA
V gene: TRBV28
clone size: few